A selection of T cell receptor beta chains follows, all from one sample in a study of OX40 agonist ivuxolimab in advanced cancers. Generated by immunoSEQ multiplex PCR, the TCRdb table keeps only in-frame clones and is missing some. The sample records over 100,000 clones, 85% to 95% being singletons. This specimen consisted of CD4+ or CD8+ T cells sorted from blood, obtained in a trial of the OX40 agonist ivuxolimab. These receptor sequences come from an adult with an advanced solid tumor such as melanoma, head and neck, liver or kidney cancer. Both conserved end residues are part of each CDR3. Each record gives: J gene, D gene, V gene, CDR3 protein, CDR3 DNA. The D gene is left open where the match is weak.

TRBJ2-3	TRBD1	TRBV6-5	CASSYSGTGIADTQYF	TGTGCCAGCAGTTACTCGGGGACAGGGATTGCAGATACGCAGTATTTT
TRBJ2-7	TRBD1	TRBV10-3	CAITPGTGGGYEQYF	TGTGCCATCACCCCAGGGACAGGGGGAGGCTACGAGCAGTACTTC
TRBJ2-7	NA	TRBV7-2	CASSLGGAGSYEQYF	TGTGCCAGCAGCTTAGGTGGGGCGGGATCCTACGAGCAGTACTTC
TRBJ1-5	NA	TRBV10-2	CASSGMDQPQHF	TGCGCCAGCAGTGGGATGGATCAGCCCCAGCATTTT
TRBJ2-3	NA	TRBV19	CASSIRRREGSTDTQYF	TGTGCCAGTAGTATACGGAGGAGGGAAGGGTCCACAGATACGCAGTATTTT
TRBJ2-5	TRBD1	TRBV27	CASRVDRGETQYF	TGTGCCAGCAGGGTGGACAGGGGGGAGACCCAGTACTTC
TRBJ2-5	NA	TRBV2	CASSVREQETQYF	TGTGCCAGCAGTGTTAGGGAACAAGAGACCCAGTACTTC
TRBJ1-5	NA	TRBV28	CASSLTVSNQPQHF	TGTGCCAGCAGCCTTACGGTTAGCAATCAGCCCCAGCATTTT
TRBJ2-1	NA	TRBV7-9	CASSLSGGFDEQFF	TGTGCCAGCAGCTTATCTGGGGGATTCGATGAGCAGTTCTTC
TRBJ1-4	NA	TRBV9	CASSVGQGEKLFF	TGTGCCAGCAGCGTAGGCCAAGGTGAAAAACTGTTTTTT